The source of this TCR beta chain is a study of control samples from healthy donors and cancer patients (dated by TCRdb to the early 2020s). The library was generated by the immunoSEQ multiplex PCR assay. The table was pulled from immuneACCESS by TCRdb, which kept in-frame rearrangements only. Such tables lose some clones; where checked, under half of the loss comes from unresolved V genes, and the rest has no known cause. This sample holds around 76,000 clones; around 86% were observed only once. 9.5% of the sample lies in the top ten. As encoded in the germline V gene, CDR1 is MDHEN while CDR2 is SYDVKM. Taken from cysteine to phenylalanine, the CDR3 has 16 residues. The only DNA kept is the CDR3, 48 bases in frame from the first base. Clipping removes 5 bases from V and 4 bases from J, with 12 as the unmatched junction base count. For this clone: Its antigen is still unknown. The sample holds no much larger clone one base away, and base qualities are not on file.

The V and J segments used are TRBV28 and TRBJ2-5, and TRBD2 aligns with 8 junction nucleotides. The source is a woman between 45 and 65 years old with colorectal cancer. Input material: PBMCs. In nucleotides, the sequence is TGTGCCAGCAGTATCGCGGGGGGCGGGGCAGCAGAGACCCAGTACTTC. It encodes CASSIAGGGAAETQYF.